Each of the 13 T cell receptor beta chains below was sequenced from the same sample in a study of cytomegalovirus exposure and HLA in healthy donors. With 60 Vbeta and 13 Jbeta primers, the PCR was carried out. TCRdb keeps only in-frame clones here, not all; method: immunoSEQ multiplex PCR. In the table there are over 200,000 clones, roughly 90% of which are singletons. The material sequenced was PBMCs. These receptors were obtained from a woman under 30 in good health and CMV-seronegative.

This chain links TRBV7-3 with TRBJ1-1, with D perhaps TRBD1 (6 bases). The CDR3 spans 12 residues. Deletions cut 0 bases from V and 8 bases from J, with 7 bases between. Per the germline V gene, CDR1 is SGHTA and CDR2 is FQGTGA. CDR3 sequence (DNA): TGTGCCAGCAGCTTAACGGGGGCGGAAGCTTTCTTT. This gives the protein CASSLTGAEAFF.

The rearrangement uses TRBV5-5 and TRBJ2-2; no reliable D call. V shed 2 bases and J shed 4 bases, with 9 bases lying between them. Germline CDR1 SGHKS, CDR2 YYEKEE (reference sequence). This CDR3 is built from 14 residues. The CDR3 DNA reads as TGTGCCAGCAGCTTATCGGGTGGCACCGGGGAGCTGTTTTTT. This gives the protein CASSLSGGTGELFF.

This chain uses TRBV19 with TRBJ2-7; D call uncertain. There are 15 residues in the CDR3. V lost 5 bases and J lost 2, with 16 bases in between. The germline CDR1 and CDR2 sequences are LNHDA and SQIVND (reference sequence). CDR3 DNA sequence: TGTGCCAGTAGTTCCATCGGAGACCCAACCTACGAGCAGTACTTC. As protein: CASSSIGDPTYEQYF.

The chain has TRBV18 and TRBJ2-4; maybe TRBD2 (6 bases). V gave up 2 bases and J gave up 0 bases, with 17 bases separating them. Germline CDR1 reads KGHSH; CDR2 reads LQKENI. The CDR3 length is 18 residues. The CDR3 protein is CASSPVFPGTLAKNIQYF. CDR3 nucleotides: TGTGCCAGCTCACCAGTTTTCCCGGGGACTCTAGCCAAAAACATTCAGTACTTC.

The V call is TRBV7-2, the J call TRBJ1-1, with a weak D call TRBD1 (6 bases). Trimming took off 5 bases at V and 0 bases at J, with 25 bases between the two ends. This CDR3 is built from 19 residues. Germline V gene sequence: CDR1 SGHTA, CDR2 FQGNSA. CDR3 nucleotide sequence: TGTGCCAGCAGCGGGCGACAGGCTACGCCTTCCTCGGTGAACACTGAAGCTTTCTTT. It encodes CASSGRQATPSSVNTEAFF.

The V gene is TRBV4-3, the J gene TRBJ1-3; TRBD1 is a possible D gene (5 bases). This CDR3 contains 17 residues. Germline V gene sequence: CDR1 LGHNA, CDR2 YSLEER. Trimming stripped 3 bases from V and 8 bases from J, with 23 bases between. CDR3 bases: TGCGCCAGCAGCCACGGGACTGGCGGGCAGCCTGAGGACACCATATATTTT. It translates to CASSHGTGGQPEDTIYF.

The rearrangement uses TRBV27 and TRBJ2-1, with D uncertain. There are 14 residues in the CDR3. Germline assignment: CDR1 MNHEY and CDR2 SMNVEV (reference sequence). Between the trimmed V and J ends, which lost 5 bases and 4 bases, there was a span of 12 bases. Written as DNA, the CDR3 is TGTGCCAGCAGTCGGTCCGATTGGTACAATGAGCAGTTCTTC. The encoded protein is CASSRSDWYNEQFF.

The chain is built from TRBV10-1 and TRBJ2-5; D remains ambiguous. From germline, CDR1 is WNHNN and CDR2 SYGVQD (reference sequence). Trimming cost V 3 bases and J 5 bases, with 10 bases left between them. The CDR3 extends over 13 amino acids. The CDR3 sequence is CASSERVAETQYF. The CDR3 bases are TGCGCCAGCAGTGAACGAGTCGCGGAGACCCAGTACTTC.

This chain connects TRBV14 to TRBJ1-1, with 8 bases that match TRBD1. Trimming took 1 base from V and 1 from J; bases not matched to a gene: 5. This CDR3 region has 16 residues. Germline loops: CDR1 SGHDN, CDR2 FVKESK. The DNA of the CDR3 is TGTGCCAGCAGCCAAGCCCCAGGACAGGGGAACACTGAAGCTTTCTTT. This translates into CASSQAPGQGNTEAFF.

The J gene is TRBJ2-2, the V gene TRBV4-2, with 9 bases aligning to TRBD2. Germline values: CDR1 LGHNA, CDR2 YNFKEQ. This CDR3 has 16 residues. The trim removed 4 bases at V and 0 bases at J, leaving 3 bases unmatched. DNA for the CDR3: TGTGCCAGCAGCCGAGCTAGCGGGGCGAACACCGGGGAGCTGTTTTTT. It is translated as CASSRASGANTGELFF.

The chain has TRBV10-3 and TRBJ2-1, with 8 bases lining up with TRBD2. Germline lookup yields CDR1 ENHRY and CDR2 SYGVKD. V lost 3 bases to trimming and J lost 0 bases; unmatched junction nucleotides: 7. This CDR3 has 17 residues. Written as DNA, the CDR3 is TGTGCCATCAGTGATCCACTAGCGGAGAGCTCCTACAATGAGCAGTTCTTC. This sequence encodes CAISDPLAESSYNEQFF.

This chain joins TRBV30 and TRBJ1-2, with 8 bases fitting TRBD1. This CDR3 region has 14 residues. The ends lost 8 bases at V and 8 bases at J; junction bases unmatched: 16. CDR1 and CDR2 from the germline V gene are GTSNPN and SVGIG (reference sequence). The CDR3 loop is CAKGAGGAGGGYTF. In nucleotides, the CDR3 is TGTGCCAAAGGCGCAGGGGGCGCAGGAGGCGGCTACACCTTC.

The chain recombines TRBV5-6 with TRBJ1-1; tentative D call: TRBD1 (5 bases). This CDR3 region has 13 residues. Germline-derived CDR1 and CDR2 are SGHDT and YYEEEE. Trimming pared 1 base from V and 1 base from J, leaving 5 bases between. CDR3 sequence: CASSLTGNTEAFF. The CDR3 DNA sequence: TGTGCCAGCAGCTTGACAGGGAACACTGAAGCTTTCTTT.